These 15 T cell receptor beta chains were sequenced from one sample in a study of blood T cell repertoires in COVID-19. The protocol was immunoSEQ multiplex PCR, while the TCRdb copy is restricted to in-frame clones and leaves out a portion. The repertoire holds approximately 220,000 clones, with 75% to 90% as singletons. The sample consisted of PBMCs or T cells enriched from blood (not recorded which). These receptors were collected from a woman in her thirties or forties with acute COVID-19.

V and J are TRBV7-9 and TRBJ2-5; 10 bases align to TRBD1. The junction had 14 bases not matched to a gene; V was cut back by 3 bases and J by 4 bases. CDR1 is SEHNR and CDR2 is FQNEAQ in the germline V gene (reference sequence). This CDR3 spans 18 amino acids. This chain's CDR3 is CASSFFGTGVLGGETQYF. DNA of the CDR3: TGTGCCAGCAGCTTCTTCGGGACAGGGGTCTTGGGAGGAGAGACCCAGTACTTC.

The J gene is TRBJ1-2, the V gene TRBV5-4; no reliable D call. This CDR3 comprises 16 residues. The ends were cut back, 3 bases at V and 0 bases at J, with 15 bases in the middle. Germline-derived CDR1 and CDR2 are SGHNT and YYREEE (reference sequence). In DNA, the CDR3 is TGTGCCAGCAGCTCAGGAATTCTTCGAGCTAACTATGGCTACACCTTC. Its translation is CASSSGILRANYGYTF.

CDR3 nucleotide sequence: TGTGCCAGCAGCTTGTCTGGCAGGGGCGGAGAGACCCAGTACTTC. This sequence encodes CASSLSGRGGETQYF. The chain has TRBV5-5 and TRBJ2-5; D is possibly TRBD1 (6 bases). V lost 1 base, J lost 4 bases, and 14 bases lay in between. Germline V gives CDR1 SGHKS, CDR2 YYEKEE (reference sequence). This CDR3 spans 15 amino acids.

The chain has TRBV7-2 and TRBJ2-7; 14 bases fit TRBD2. V shed 5 bases, J shed 7 bases, and the junction held 10 bases outside the gene matches. CDR3 length: 16 amino acids. Germline loops: CDR1 SGHTA, CDR2 FQGNSA. CDR3 in amino acids: CASSPRLAGGRREQYF. The CDR3 bases are TGTGCCAGCAGCCCTCGACTAGCGGGGGGGCGGAGGGAGCAGTACTTC.

V usage is TRBV2 and J usage is TRBJ2-2; a weak D match, TRBD2 (5 bases). Germline V gene lookup returns CDR1 SNHLY and CDR2 FYNNEI. Trimming pared 6 bases from V and 7 bases from J, leaving 15 bases between. This CDR3 has 14 residues. CDR3 protein: CASSLTGYDGELFF. The CDR3 DNA is TGTGCCAGCAGCCTGACGGGGTATGACGGGGAGCTGTTTTTT.

The V and J genes are TRBV7-9 and TRBJ1-1; D is uncertain. The germline V and J ends were trimmed by 5 bases and 6 bases, with 7 bases remaining between them. This CDR3 is 11 amino acids long. From germline, CDR1 is SEHNR and CDR2 FQNEAQ (reference sequence). CDR3 loop: CASSLVSEAFF. DNA of the CDR3: TGTGCCAGCAGCCTCGTATCTGAAGCTTTCTTT. The whole variable domain, filled in from reference TRBV7-9 and TRBJ1-1, reads DTGVSQNPRHKITKRGQNVTFRCDPISEHNRLYWYRQTLGQGPEFLTYFQNEAQLEKSRLLSDRFSAERPKGSFSTLEIQRTEQGDSAMYLCASSLVSEAFFGQGTRLTVV.

The chain combines TRBV30 with TRBJ1-1, with D perhaps matching TRBD1 (5 bases). CDR3 size: 14 residues. Trimming stripped 1 base from V and 10 bases from J, with 19 bases between. Germline CDR1 GTSNPN, CDR2 SVGIG (reference sequence). Here the CDR3 reads CAWSGSGAVAVAFF. The DNA for the CDR3 is TGTGCCTGGAGTGGGAGCGGGGCAGTAGCGGTAGCTTTCTTT.

The chain uses TRBV5-1 and TRBJ1-1; D call uncertain. Germline V gene data show CDR1 as SGHRS and CDR2 as YFSETQ. V dropped 0 bases and J dropped 3 bases, with 12 bases sitting between them. The CDR3 loop spans 15 amino acids. CDR3 DNA sequence: TGCGCCAGCAGCTTGGGAACGGGGAGGCACACTGAAGCTTTCTTT. This encodes CASSLGTGRHTEAFF.

V usage is TRBV29-1 and J usage is TRBJ2-2; no definite D call. This CDR3 contains 10 residues. Germline CDR1 SQVTM, CDR2 ANQGSEA. V lost 5 bases, J lost 8 bases, and 6 bases lay in between. CDR3 nucleotides: TGCAGCGTTCAGACAGGGGAGCTGTTTTTT. It yields the protein CSVQTGELFF.

V gene TRBV18 combines with J gene TRBJ1-2; D is unresolved. There are 13 residues in the CDR3. CDR1 is KGHSH, CDR2 LQKENI, per germline. V lost 0 bases to trimming and J lost 7 bases, with 9 bases between them. CDR3 nucleotide sequence: TGTGCCAGCTCACCACCCCAGGCTCGTGGCTACACCTTC. Translated, it gives CASSPPQARGYTF.

This clone was detected a few times. The chain employs TRBV2 and TRBJ1-1, with D uncertain. This CDR3 is built from 15 residues. Trimming cost V 3 bases and J 1 base, with 12 bases left between them. Germline-derived CDR1 and CDR2 are SNHLY and FYNNEI. The CDR3 nucleotides read TGTGCCAGCAGTGATCCCCGGGGAGCGAACACTGAAGCTTTCTTT. Protein product: CASSDPRGANTEAFF.

This clone came up once. The DNA for the CDR3 is TGTGCCAGCAGGCTATTTGGAGATGGCTACACCTTC. Its translation is CASRLFGDGYTF. This chain joins TRBV12-3 or TRBV12-4 and TRBJ1-2; D gene uncertain. CDR3 size: 12 residues. V was cut by 6 bases and J by 6 bases, with 11 bases left in between.

The CDR3 nucleotides are TGCGCCAGCAGCTACGGGACAGGGATGAACACTGAAGCTTTCTTT. Protein sequence: CASSYGTGMNTEAFF. The J gene is TRBJ1-1, the V gene TRBV5-1, with 9 bases fitting TRBD1. After removal of 3 bases from V and 0 bases from J, the junction contained 3 bases not matched to a gene. CDR1 is SGHRS and CDR2 is YFSETQ in the germline V gene. CDR3 size: 15 residues.

This clone was counted a single time. The chain carries TRBV2 and TRBJ2-2, with TRBD1 matching over 8 bases. The CDR3 consists of 15 residues. V shed 6 bases, J shed 3 bases, and the junction held 6 bases outside the gene matches. Looked up from germline, CDR1 is SNHLY and CDR2 is FYNNEI. The CDR3 region has the DNA TGTGCCAGCAGGCAGGGGGCGTCGGACACCGGGGAGCTGTTTTTT. It is translated as CASRQGASDTGELFF. Drawing the rest from reference TRBV2 and TRBJ2-2, the complete variable domain is EPEVTQTPSHQVTQMGQEVILRCVPISNHLYFYWYRQILGQKVEFLVSFYNNEISEKSEIFDDQFSVERPDGSNFTLKIRSTKLEDSAMYFCASRQGASDTGELFFGEGSRLTVL.

This chain connects TRBV18 to TRBJ1-4; D remains unclear. The germline V and J ends were trimmed by 6 bases and 0 bases, with 11 bases remaining between them. CDR1 and CDR2 from the germline V gene are KGHSH and LQKENI. CDR3 size: 15 residues. The CDR3 region is CASSLTPSTNEKLFF. The CDR3 region has the DNA TGTGCCAGCTCTCTGACACCTTCAACTAATGAAAAACTGTTTTTT. Using reference TRBV18 and TRBJ1-4 for the parts outside the CDR3, the full variable domain is NAGVMQNPRHLVRRRGQEARLRCSPMKGHSHVYWYRQLPEEGLKFMVYLQKENIIDESGMPKERFSAEFPKEGPSILRIQQVVRGDSAAYFCASSLTPSTNEKLFFGSGTQLSVL.